There are many counts of the clone carrying this TCR beta chain. Amplified material comprised TCR beta CDR3 regions derived from RNA transcripts. Second-round multiplex PCR followed a first-round RT-PCR using HTBI primers. TCRdb itself ran the multiplex PCR reads through MiXCR, one entry per CDR3 protein. The profile shows about 400,000 distinct CDR3 sequences, 15% to 20% of them singletons. This sample was included in a study of Graves' ophthalmopathy and Graves' hyperthyroidism. The germline V gene has CDR1 SGHRS and CDR2 YFSETQ. The CDR3 spans 13 residues. V was cut by 0 bases and J by 8 bases, with 11 bases left in between. Patients with other autoimmune diseases, uncontrolled infections, pregnancy or lactation were excluded. Orbital computed tomography and thyroid ultrasound, along with TRAb, serum thyroxine and clinical symptoms, underpinned diagnosis. It was from 10 ml of fresh peripheral blood that the PBMCs came.

Sequenced material: peripheral blood. This sequence originates from a woman younger than 30 with Graves' ophthalmopathy. This chain links TRBV5-1 with TRBJ1-1; possible D gene TRBD1, 6 bases. This CDR3 reads CASSLGGGGEAFF. The CDR3 bases are TGCGCCAGCAGCTTGGGAGGGGGGGGAGAAGCTTTCTTT. Full variable domain (remainder filled in from reference TRBV5-1 and TRBJ1-1): KAGVTQTPRYLIKTRGQQVTLSCSPISGHRSVSWYQQTPGQGLQFLFEYFSETQRNKGNFPGRFSGRQFSNSRSEMNVSTLELGDSALYLCASSLGGGGEAFFGQGTRLTVV.